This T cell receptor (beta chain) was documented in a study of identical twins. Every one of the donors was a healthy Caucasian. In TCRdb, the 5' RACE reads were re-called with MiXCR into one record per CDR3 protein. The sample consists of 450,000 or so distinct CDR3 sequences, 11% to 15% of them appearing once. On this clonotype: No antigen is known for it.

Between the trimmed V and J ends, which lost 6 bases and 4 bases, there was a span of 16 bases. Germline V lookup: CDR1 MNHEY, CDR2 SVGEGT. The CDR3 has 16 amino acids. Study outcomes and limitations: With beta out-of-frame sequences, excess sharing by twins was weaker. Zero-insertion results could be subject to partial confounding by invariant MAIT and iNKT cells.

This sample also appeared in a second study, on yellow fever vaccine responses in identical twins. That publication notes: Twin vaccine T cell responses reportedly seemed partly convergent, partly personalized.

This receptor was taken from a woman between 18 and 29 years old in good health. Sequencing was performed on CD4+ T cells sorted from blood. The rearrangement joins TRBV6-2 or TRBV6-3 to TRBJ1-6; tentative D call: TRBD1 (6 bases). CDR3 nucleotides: TGTGCCAGCAGCACAGGGTCGGCAGGATATAATTCACCCCTCCACTTT. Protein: CASSTGSAGYNSPLHF.